The next 30 T cell receptor beta chains were all read from a single sample in a study of blood T cells in healthy people across ages. Together with a sample-barcoded 5' primer, a J-beta primer mix was included in a second PCR lasting roughly 6 to 12 cycles. One entry per CDR3 protein, called by TCRdb with MiXCR from the 5' RACE reads. The sample consists of fewer than 900,000 distinct CDR3 sequences, 35% to 45% of them appearing once. What was sequenced was blood. The receptors here all came from a woman aged 60-70 years in good health.

The chain joins TRBV3-1 to TRBJ2-5, with 13 bases fitting TRBD2. With the DNA end fitting TRBJ2-7 better, the J assignment may be wrong. The germline V gene has CDR1 LGHDT and CDR2 YNNKEL (reference sequence). The CDR3 spans 17 residues. In DNA, the CDR3 is TGTGCCAGCATGAGGACTAGCGGGAGTTTTTCTCCCTACGAGCAGTACTTC. This translates into CASMRTSGSFSPYEQYF.

This clonotype was detected only a few times. The chain employs TRBV7-9 and TRBJ1-1, with D tentatively TRBD1 (6 bases). V shed 3 bases and J shed 4 bases, with 15 bases lying between them. CDR3 length: 15 amino acids. CDR1 is SEHNR and CDR2 is FQNEAQ in the germline V gene (reference sequence). The CDR3 sequence: CASSLRGGGGTEAFF. The CDR3 nucleotides read TGTGCCAGCAGCTTGAGGGGTGGAGGGGGCACTGAAGCTTTCTTT.

This clonotype occurred a few times. V usage is TRBV16 and J usage is TRBJ1-3; TRBD1 agrees at 8 bases. There are 21 residues in the CDR3. Looked up from germline, CDR1 is KGHSY and CDR2 is FQNENV. With 2 bases clipped from V and 0 bases from J, the junction kept 18 bases outside the gene matches. This chain's CDR3 is CASSQLPQAGGASDSGNTIYF. The CDR3 DNA sequence: TGTGCCAGCAGCCAACTTCCGCAGGCAGGGGGCGCGTCGGACTCTGGAAACACCATATATTTT.

Only a few counts were recorded for this clonotype. The junction shows a germline mismatch at one end, possibly a read error. This rearrangement joins TRBV7-7 to TRBJ2-7, with D perhaps matching TRBD1 or TRBD2 (5 bases each). Germline CDR1 is SSHAT and CDR2 is FNYEAQ (reference sequence). This CDR3 spans 13 amino acids. CDR3 region: CASSPRGEREQYF. The CDR3 DNA follows: TGTGCTAGCAGCCCGAGAGGGGAGCGCGAGCAGTACTTC.

In this sample, this clonotype turned up a few times. The V gene is TRBV6-5, the J gene TRBJ1-4; D is unclear. V was clipped by 6 bases and J by 4 bases, with 15 bases between them. The CDR3 extends over 15 amino acids. CDR1 is MNHEY and CDR2 is SVGAGI in the germline V gene. CDR3 in amino acids: CASRVAVQNNEKLFF. CDR3 bases: TGTGCCAGCAGGGTCGCGGTGCAGAATAATGAAAAACTGTTTTTT.

The chain employs TRBV6-4 and TRBJ2-1; D perhaps matches TRBD2 (5 bases). Germline V gene data show CDR1 as MRHNA and CDR2 as SNTAGT. The CDR3 has 14 amino acids. V was shortened by 2 bases and J by 7 bases, with 12 bases between the two germline ends. Here the CDR3 DNA reads TGTGCCAGCAGTGACGTCGGGGTTGGAAATGAGCAGTTCTTC. Amino acids: CASSDVGVGNEQFF.

The CDR3 DNA reads as TGTGCCAGCAGTTACTCGATAAAAGGGGATGAGCAGTTCTTC. Its translation: CASSYSIKGDEQFF. The genes are TRBV6-5 and TRBJ2-1; D might be TRBD1 (5 bases). V lost 0 bases, J lost 8 bases, and 11 bases lay in between. Per the germline V gene, CDR1 is MNHEY and CDR2 is SVGAGI. This CDR3 contains 14 residues.

The V gene is TRBV7-2, the J gene TRBJ2-3; 7 nucleotides agree with TRBD2. J gave up 1 base and V 4 bases, and 8 bases lay outside the gene matches. Germline assignment: CDR1 SGHTA and CDR2 FQGNSA. CDR3 size: 16 residues. The CDR3 protein is CTSSSIAGWGTDTQYF. The CDR3 bases are TGTACCAGCAGCTCGATAGCGGGTTGGGGCACAGATACGCAGTATTTT.

CDR3 sequence: CSASPSGGADTQYF. In nucleotides, the CDR3 is TGCAGTGCTAGCCCCAGCGGGGGTGCGGATACGCAGTATTTT. V usage is TRBV20-1 and J usage is TRBJ2-3, with 8 bases fitting TRBD2. J lost 6 bases, V lost 3 bases, and 8 bases had no gene match. The CDR3 loop spans 14 amino acids. Germline V lookup: CDR1 DFQATT, CDR2 SNEGSKA (reference sequence).

With respect to this clonotype: One end of the junction fails to match germline, which may point to a read error. The chain couples TRBV10-3 to TRBJ2-5; the D is unclear. The CDR3 contains 12 residues. The germline V gene has CDR1 ENHRY and CDR2 SYGVKD. CDR3 coding DNA: TGTGCCATCAGGGAGTCGCAAGAGACCCAGTACTTC. Encoded protein: CAIRESQETQYF.

This chain links TRBV9 with TRBJ2-1; no firm D call. The J call could be wrong; TRBJ2-7 is a better fit for the DNA end. The CDR3 is 15 amino acids. The germline gives CDR1 SGDLS, CDR2 YYNGEE. CDR3 sequence reads: CASSITGRNYNEQYF. The CDR3 DNA is TGTGCCAGCAGCATAACCGGCAGAAACTACAATGAGCAGTACTTC.

This clonotype has more than one count but fewer than ten. The gene calls are TRBV6-2 or TRBV6-3 and TRBJ1-5; a possible D gene is TRBD1 (6 bases). Germline V gene sequence: CDR1 MNHEY, CDR2 SVGEGT. The V gene lost 6 bases and the J gene lost 7 bases, with 16 bases spanning the gap. The length of the CDR3 is 14 residues. DNA for the CDR3: TGTGCCAGCAGGATACAGGGTTCGCGGCAGCCCCAGCATTTT. Translated: CASRIQGSRQPQHF.

This rearrangement joins TRBV6-5 to TRBJ2-3; perhaps TRBD1 as D (6 bases). Trimming cost V 4 bases and J 0 bases, with 14 bases left between them. Per the germline V gene, CDR1 is MNHEY and CDR2 is SVGAGI. The CDR3 extends over 16 amino acids. The CDR3 DNA reads TGTGCCAGCAGTTCCTCCGGGACAACTAGCACAGATACGCAGTATTTT. Translating gives CASSSSGTTSTDTQYF.

Details on this clonotype: A read error may be the cause here, since a much bigger clone is one base away. The genes are TRBV10-3 and TRBJ2-3; a weak D match, TRBD2 (7 bases). This CDR3 has 17 amino acids. Germline V gene data show CDR1 as ENHRY and CDR2 as SYGVKD. Trimming shortened V by 0 bases and J by 0 bases, and 13 bases separated the two germline ends. Here the CDR3 reads CAISESWGRGSTDTQYF. The CDR3 DNA follows: TGTGCCATCAGTGAGTCGTGGGGGCGGGGGAGCACAGATACGCAGTATTTT.

CDR3 protein: CAWKGTPGGDYGYTF. As DNA, the CDR3 is TGTGCCTGGAAAGGGACCCCGGGAGGTGATTATGGCTACACCTTC. The chain is built from TRBV30 and TRBJ1-2; D may be TRBD1 (5 bases). Germline V gene lookup returns CDR1 GTSNPN and CDR2 SVGIG (reference sequence). The CDR3 has 15 amino acids. Trimming removed 4 bases from V and 5 bases from J, with 20 bases in between.

The rearrangement uses TRBV27 and TRBJ2-7; possibly TRBD1 or TRBD2 for D (5 bases each). Germline V gives CDR1 MNHEY, CDR2 SMNVEV (reference sequence). The CDR3 extends over 17 amino acids. V was pared by 3 bases and J by 0 bases, with 18 bases between. The CDR3 sequence: CASSFSIRGASSYEQYF. CDR3 nucleotide sequence: TGTGCCAGCAGTTTTAGCATCCGAGGGGCGAGCTCCTACGAGCAGTACTTC.

This chain links TRBV28 with TRBJ1-1; D not certain. The germline gives CDR1 MDHEN, CDR2 SYDVKM. This CDR3 spans 14 amino acids. Deletions cut 7 bases from V and 2 bases from J, with 14 bases between. The CDR3 nucleotides read TGTGCCAGCACCCCGCGGGCGTTTAACACTGAAGCTTTCTTT. Its translation is CASTPRAFNTEAFF.

In this sample, this clonotype turned up many times. The genes are TRBV4-2 and TRBJ2-6; D gene unclear. The CDR3 spans 17 residues. V dropped 0 bases and J dropped 0 bases, with 9 bases sitting between them. Germline loops: CDR1 LGHNA, CDR2 YNFKEQ. The CDR3 region is CASSQDPLSSGANVLTF. For the CDR3, the DNA is TGTGCCAGCAGCCAAGATCCGCTATCCTCTGGGGCCAACGTCCTGACTTTC.

The count of this clonotype is one. This chain links TRBV25-1 with TRBJ2-7; 7 nucleotides line up with TRBD2. Germline V gene sequence: CDR1 MGHDK, CDR2 SYGVNS. The CDR3 has 14 amino acids. The ends lost 5 bases at V and 1 base at J; junction bases unmatched: 5. Here the CDR3 DNA reads TGTGCCAGCAGTCATAGCGGGCGGTCCTACGAGCAGTACTTC. Amino acid sequence: CASSHSGRSYEQYF.

The V gene is TRBV7-2, the J gene TRBJ1-2, with no clear D. This CDR3 is 16 amino acids long. The ends were cut back, 4 bases at V and 8 bases at J, with 23 bases in the middle. Germline V gene sequence: CDR1 SGHTA, CDR2 FQGNSA. CDR3 DNA: TGTGCCAGCAGCTCATTCAGACAAGGAGCGTTGGGGGGCTACACCTTC. Amino acid sequence: CASSSFRQGALGGYTF.

The chain recombines TRBV29-1 with TRBJ2-5, with TRBD2 matching over 7 bases. Germline CDR1 reads SQVTM; CDR2 reads ANQGSEA. The CDR3 spans 13 residues. The J segment lost 5 bases and the V segment lost 7 bases, leaving 10 bases of the junction unmatched. CDR3 region: CSAIGGLGETQYF. DNA of the CDR3: TGCAGCGCTATCGGGGGGTTAGGGGAGACCCAGTACTTC.

J is TRBJ2-3 and V is TRBV12-3 or TRBV12-4; TRBD2 is a possible D gene (5 bases). The V and J ends lost 2 bases and 6 bases respectively, with 15 bases between them. The length of the CDR3 is 15 residues. As DNA, the CDR3 is TGTGCCAGCAGTTTAAGGCGGGTGAAAGCGGATACGCAGTATTTT. The encoded protein is CASSLRRVKADTQYF.

V usage is TRBV18 and J usage is TRBJ1-5; 10 bases agree with TRBD1. Germline V gives CDR1 KGHSH, CDR2 LQKENI. CDR3 size: 19 residues. The J segment lost 0 bases and the V segment lost 2 bases, leaving 10 bases of the junction unmatched. This chain's CDR3 is CASSPAGQGPPYSNQPQHF. The CDR3 region has the DNA TGTGCCAGCTCACCAGCGGGACAGGGGCCCCCCTATAGCAATCAGCCCCAGCATTTT.

V usage is TRBV28 and J usage is TRBJ2-3; maybe TRBD2 (6 bases). The V end lost 2 bases, the J end lost 2 bases, and 14 bases lay between the germline ends. Germline V CDR1 and CDR2: MDHEN, SYDVKM. The CDR3 covers 16 residues. This CDR3 is CASSLRRSGPTDTQYF. For the CDR3, the DNA is TGTGCCAGCAGTTTAAGACGTAGCGGCCCCACAGATACGCAGTATTTT.

The rearrangement uses TRBV6-2 or TRBV6-3 and TRBJ2-5; D could derive from TRBD1 or TRBD2 (5 bases each). This CDR3 is 14 amino acids long. Per germline, CDR1 MNHEY and CDR2 SVGEGT. V lost 4 bases and J lost 11, with 20 bases in between. The CDR3 sequence: CASSLKGSRNEQYF. The CDR3 bases are TGTGCCAGCAGTTTGAAGGGGAGTAGGAATGAGCAGTACTTC.

This clonotype was recorded a few times. J is TRBJ2-5 and V is TRBV4-3; 12 nucleotides line up with TRBD2. J was trimmed by 11 bases and V by 3 bases; bases with no gene match: 7. CDR3 length equals 14 residues. Germline V CDR1 and CDR2: LGHNA, YSLEER. As DNA, the CDR3 is TGCGCCAGCAGCCAGGAGACTAGCGGGAGACAGCAGTACTTC. Protein product: CASSQETSGRQQYF.

In this sample, this clonotype turned up a few times. This chain uses TRBV24-1 with TRBJ1-2; D unresolved. CDR3 length: 12 amino acids. The V end was cut by 5 bases, the J end by 4 bases, with 7 bases between. CDR1 KGHDR and CDR2 SFDVKD come from the germline V gene. The CDR3 nucleotides are TGTGCCACCAGTGGGGAACTCTATGGCTACACCTTC. This sequence encodes CATSGELYGYTF.

The V call is TRBV18, the J call TRBJ1-2; D call uncertain. Germline values: CDR1 KGHSH, CDR2 LQKENI. The germline V and J ends were trimmed by 6 bases and 8 bases, with 13 bases remaining between them. The CDR3 covers 12 residues. The CDR3 reads CASSPTRGGYTF. CDR3 sequence (DNA): TGTGCCAGCTCCCCGACCCGTGGGGGCTACACCTTC.

This clonotype occurred many times. The chain carries TRBV6-5 and TRBJ1-2, with TRBD1 identical over 10 bases. This CDR3 region has 14 residues. Germline values: CDR1 MNHEY, CDR2 SVGAGI. Losses at the gene ends were 6 bases for V and 4 bases for J; bases not matched to a gene: 5. CDR3 loop: CASSRDRGGYGYTF. The DNA of the CDR3 is TGTGCCAGCAGCAGGGACAGGGGCGGCTATGGCTACACCTTC.

The chain links TRBV14 to TRBJ1-2; D unclear. The CDR3 length is 17 residues. Germline V CDR1 and CDR2: SGHDN, FVKESK. V lost 0 bases to trimming and J lost 4 bases, with 18 bases between them. The CDR3 region is CASSQDPAMIELYGYTF. Written as DNA, the CDR3 is TGTGCCAGCAGCCAAGATCCAGCCATGATAGAACTCTATGGCTACACCTTC.